This T cell receptor beta chain was identified in a study of blood T cell repertoires in COVID-19. On the study more broadly: The samples span acute and convalescent COVID-19 from the United States, Italy and Spain. The cDNA or gDNA used as material had been derived from T cells, B-cell-depleted T cells, or PBMCs.

In the authors' workflow: The assay estimated nucleated cells by amplifying reference gene primers. Profiled with immunoSEQ multiplex PCR; TCRdb holds only in-frame clones, not every one. The D gene and trimming were derived from the DNA, and the V and J assignments and clone size from that table. This table holds approximately 240,000 clones, approximately 79% found once. This CDR3 has 15 amino acids. Looked up from germline, CDR1 is SEHNR and CDR2 is FQNEAQ (reference sequence). Trimming took 5 bases from V and 0 from J, leaving 10 bases between them. The sequencing sample was made of peripheral blood. This clonotype was obtained from a woman aged 40 to 55 with active or convalescent COVID-19. The chain uses TRBV7-9 and TRBJ2-2, with D maybe TRBD2 (6 bases). The CDR3 nucleotides read TGTGCCAGCAGCCTTAGCGGACCGAACACCGGGGAGCTGTTTTTT. It is translated as CASSLSGPNTGELFF.